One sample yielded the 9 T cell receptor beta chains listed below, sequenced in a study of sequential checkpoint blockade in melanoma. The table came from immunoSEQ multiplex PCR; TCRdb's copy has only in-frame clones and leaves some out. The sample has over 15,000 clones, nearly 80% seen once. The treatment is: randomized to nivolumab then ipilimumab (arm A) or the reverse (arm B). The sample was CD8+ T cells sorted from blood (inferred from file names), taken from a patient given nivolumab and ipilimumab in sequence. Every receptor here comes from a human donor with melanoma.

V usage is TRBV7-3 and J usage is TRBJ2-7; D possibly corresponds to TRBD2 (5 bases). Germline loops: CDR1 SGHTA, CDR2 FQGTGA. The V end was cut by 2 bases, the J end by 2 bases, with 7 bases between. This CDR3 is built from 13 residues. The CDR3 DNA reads TGTGCCAGCAGCTTATCGGAGGCCTACGAGCAGTACTTC. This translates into CASSLSEAYEQYF.

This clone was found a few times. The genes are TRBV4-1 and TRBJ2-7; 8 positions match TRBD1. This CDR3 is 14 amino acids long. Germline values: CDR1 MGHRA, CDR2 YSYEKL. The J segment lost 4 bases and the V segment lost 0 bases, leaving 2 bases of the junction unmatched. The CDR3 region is CASSQDNRGYEQYF. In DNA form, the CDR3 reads TGCGCCAGCAGCCAAGATAACAGGGGGTACGAGCAGTACTTC.

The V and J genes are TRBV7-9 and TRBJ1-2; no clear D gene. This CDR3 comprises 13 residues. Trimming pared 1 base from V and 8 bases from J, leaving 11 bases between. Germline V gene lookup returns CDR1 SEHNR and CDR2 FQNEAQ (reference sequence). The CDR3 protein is CASSLDGGLGYTF. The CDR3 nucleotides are TGTGCCAGCAGCTTAGATGGAGGGTTGGGCTACACCTTC.

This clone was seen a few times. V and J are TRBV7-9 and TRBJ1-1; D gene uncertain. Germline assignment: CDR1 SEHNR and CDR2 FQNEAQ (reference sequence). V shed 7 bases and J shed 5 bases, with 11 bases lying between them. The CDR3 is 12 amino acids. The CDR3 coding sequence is TGTGCCAGCACCCCGGGTGGAACTGAAGCTTTCTTT. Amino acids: CASTPGGTEAFF.

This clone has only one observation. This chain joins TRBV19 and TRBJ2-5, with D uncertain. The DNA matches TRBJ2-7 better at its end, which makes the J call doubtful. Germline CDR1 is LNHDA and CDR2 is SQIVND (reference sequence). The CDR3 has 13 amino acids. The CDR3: CAVREASSYEQYF. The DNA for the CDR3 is TGTGCCGTCCGAGAGGCTAGCTCCTACGAGCAGTACTTC.

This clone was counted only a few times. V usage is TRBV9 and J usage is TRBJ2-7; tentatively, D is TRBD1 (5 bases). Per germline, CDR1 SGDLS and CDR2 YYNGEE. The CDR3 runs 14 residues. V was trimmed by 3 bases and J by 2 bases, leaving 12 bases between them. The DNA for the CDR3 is TGTGCCAGCAGCGAGGGGAAGGGCACCTACGAGCAGTACTTC. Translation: CASSEGKGTYEQYF.

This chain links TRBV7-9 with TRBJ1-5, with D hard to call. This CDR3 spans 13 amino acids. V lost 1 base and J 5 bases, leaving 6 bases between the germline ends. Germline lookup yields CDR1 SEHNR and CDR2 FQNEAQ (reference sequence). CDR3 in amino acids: CASSLGGYQPQHF. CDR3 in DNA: TGTGCCAGCAGCTTAGGAGGGTATCAGCCCCAGCATTTT.

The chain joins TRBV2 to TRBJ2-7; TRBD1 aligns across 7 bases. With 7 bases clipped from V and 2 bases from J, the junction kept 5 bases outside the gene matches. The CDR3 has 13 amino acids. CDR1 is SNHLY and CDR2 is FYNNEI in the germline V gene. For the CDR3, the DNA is TGTGCCAGCAAGGGGACAGCAACCTACGAGCAGTACTTC. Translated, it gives CASKGTATYEQYF.

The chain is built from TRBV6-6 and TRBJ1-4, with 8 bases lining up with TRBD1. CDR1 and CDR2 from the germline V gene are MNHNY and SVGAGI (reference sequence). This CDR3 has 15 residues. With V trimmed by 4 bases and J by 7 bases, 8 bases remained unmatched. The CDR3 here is CASSSPGQGAEKLFF. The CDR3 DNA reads TGTGCCAGCAGTTCCCCCGGGCAGGGGGCTGAAAAACTGTTTTTT.